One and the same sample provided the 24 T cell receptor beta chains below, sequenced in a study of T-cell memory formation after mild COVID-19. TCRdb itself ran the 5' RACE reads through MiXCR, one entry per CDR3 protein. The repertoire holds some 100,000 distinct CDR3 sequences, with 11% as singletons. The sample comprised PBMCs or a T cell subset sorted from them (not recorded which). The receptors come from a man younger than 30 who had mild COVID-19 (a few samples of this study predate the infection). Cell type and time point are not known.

This CDR3 reads CSVAGYRYNEQFF. CDR3 bases: TGCAGCGTTGCCGGATATCGGTACAATGAGCAGTTCTTC. This chain connects TRBV29-1 to TRBJ2-1; D is unclear. The ends were cut back, 4 bases at V and 4 bases at J, with 11 bases in the middle. CDR1 is SQVTM and CDR2 is ANQGSEA in the germline V gene. The CDR3 covers 13 residues.

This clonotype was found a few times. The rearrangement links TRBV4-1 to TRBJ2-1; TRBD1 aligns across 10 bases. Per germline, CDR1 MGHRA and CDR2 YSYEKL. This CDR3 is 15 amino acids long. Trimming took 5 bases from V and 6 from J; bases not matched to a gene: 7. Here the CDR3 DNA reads TGCGCCAGCAGCTACTCCGGGACAGGGGCCAATGAGCAGTTCTTC. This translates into CASSYSGTGANEQFF.

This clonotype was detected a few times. The CDR3 DNA is TGTGCCAGCAGTTCCCCTCTTATAGGACACAATATTGAGCAGTTCTTC. Its protein is CASSSPLIGHNIEQFF. The chain employs TRBV12-3 or TRBV12-4 and TRBJ2-1, with a tentative D call TRBD1 (5 bases). This CDR3 has 16 residues. Trimming shortened V by 4 bases and J by 9 bases, and 22 bases separated the two germline ends.

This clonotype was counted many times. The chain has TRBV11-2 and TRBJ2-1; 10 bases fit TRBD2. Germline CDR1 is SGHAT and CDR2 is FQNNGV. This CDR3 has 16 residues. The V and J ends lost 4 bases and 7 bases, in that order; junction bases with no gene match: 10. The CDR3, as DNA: TGTGCCAGCAGCTCCTATCTAGCGGGGGAAGGTAATGAGCAGTTCTTC. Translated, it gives CASSSYLAGEGNEQFF.

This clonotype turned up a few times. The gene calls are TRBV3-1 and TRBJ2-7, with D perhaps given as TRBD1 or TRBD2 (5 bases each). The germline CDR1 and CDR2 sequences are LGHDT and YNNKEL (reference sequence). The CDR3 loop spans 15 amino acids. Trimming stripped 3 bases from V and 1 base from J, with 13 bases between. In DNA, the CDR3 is TGTGCCAGCAGCCAGGGACGGAAGGCATCCTACGAGCAGTACGTC. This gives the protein CASSQGRKASYEQYV.

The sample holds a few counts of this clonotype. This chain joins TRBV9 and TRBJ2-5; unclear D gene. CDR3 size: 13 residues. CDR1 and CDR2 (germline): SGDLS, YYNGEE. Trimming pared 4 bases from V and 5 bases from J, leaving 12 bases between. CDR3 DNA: TGTGCCAGCAGCCCCCCCCGTGTGGAGACCCAGTACTTC. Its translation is CASSPPRVETQYF.

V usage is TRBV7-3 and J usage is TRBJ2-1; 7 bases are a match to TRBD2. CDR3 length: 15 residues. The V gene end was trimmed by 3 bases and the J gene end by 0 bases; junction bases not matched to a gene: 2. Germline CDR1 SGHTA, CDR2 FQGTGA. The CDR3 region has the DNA TGTGCCAGCAGCTTTCTAGCGGTCTCCTACAATGAGCAGTTCTTC. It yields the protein CASSFLAVSYNEQFF. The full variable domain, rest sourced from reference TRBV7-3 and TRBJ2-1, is GAGVSQTPSNKVTEKGKYVELRCDPISGHTALYWYRQSLGQGPEFLIYFQGTGAADDSGLPNDRFFAVRPEGSVSTLKIQRTERGDSAVYLCASSFLAVSYNEQFFGPGTRLTVL.

The DNA of the CDR3 is TGTGCCAGCAGTGGGCAAGAGACCCAGTACTTC. This gives the protein CASSGQETQYF. The chain combines TRBV12-3 or TRBV12-4 with TRBJ2-5, with no clear D. The V end lost 5 bases, the J end lost 2 bases, and 3 bases lay between the germline ends. CDR3 length: 11 residues.

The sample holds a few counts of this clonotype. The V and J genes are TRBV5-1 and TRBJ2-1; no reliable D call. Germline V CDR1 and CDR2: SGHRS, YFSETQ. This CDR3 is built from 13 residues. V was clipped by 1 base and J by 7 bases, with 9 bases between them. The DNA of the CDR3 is TGCGCCAGCAGCTTGTACAGAGATAATGAGCAGTTCTTC. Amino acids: CASSLYRDNEQFF. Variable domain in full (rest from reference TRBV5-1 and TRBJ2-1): KAGVTQTPRYLIKTRGQQVTLSCSPISGHRSVSWYQQTPGQGLQFLFEYFSETQRNKGNFPGRFSGRQFSNSRSEMNVSTLELGDSALYLCASSLYRDNEQFFGPGTRLTVL.

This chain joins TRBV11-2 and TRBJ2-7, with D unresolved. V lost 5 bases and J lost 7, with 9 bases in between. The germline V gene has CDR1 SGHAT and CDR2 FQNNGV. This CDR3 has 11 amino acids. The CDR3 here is CASSLNWEQYF. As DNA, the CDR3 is TGTGCCAGCAGCCTTAATTGGGAGCAGTACTTC.

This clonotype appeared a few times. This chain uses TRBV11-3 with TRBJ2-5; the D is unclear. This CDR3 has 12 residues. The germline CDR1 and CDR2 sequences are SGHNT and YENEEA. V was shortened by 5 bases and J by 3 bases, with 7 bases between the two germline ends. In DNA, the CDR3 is TGTGCCAGCAGCAACGAAAAAGAGACCCAGTACTTC. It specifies CASSNEKETQYF.

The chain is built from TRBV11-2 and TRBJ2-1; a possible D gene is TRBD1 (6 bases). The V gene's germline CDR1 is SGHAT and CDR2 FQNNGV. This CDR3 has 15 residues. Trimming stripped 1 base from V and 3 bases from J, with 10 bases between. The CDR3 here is CASSLATGYYNEQFF. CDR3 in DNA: TGTGCCAGCAGCTTAGCAACAGGGTACTACAATGAGCAGTTCTTC.

CDR3 region: CASSYGSGTQYF. The CDR3 nucleotides read TGTGCCAGCAGTTACGGTTCCGGGACCCAGTACTTC. The V gene is TRBV6-5, the J gene TRBJ2-5; D remains unclear. This CDR3 region has 12 residues. V gave up 2 bases and J gave up 7 bases, with 8 bases separating them. CDR1 is MNHEY and CDR2 is SVGAGI in the germline V gene.

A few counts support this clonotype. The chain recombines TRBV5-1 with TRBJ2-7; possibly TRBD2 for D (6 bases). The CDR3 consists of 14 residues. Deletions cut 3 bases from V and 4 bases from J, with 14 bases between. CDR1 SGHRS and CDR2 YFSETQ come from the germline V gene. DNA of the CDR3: TGCGCCAGCAGCTACGGTGGAGGGCGGTACGAGCAGTACTTC. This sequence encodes CASSYGGGRYEQYF.

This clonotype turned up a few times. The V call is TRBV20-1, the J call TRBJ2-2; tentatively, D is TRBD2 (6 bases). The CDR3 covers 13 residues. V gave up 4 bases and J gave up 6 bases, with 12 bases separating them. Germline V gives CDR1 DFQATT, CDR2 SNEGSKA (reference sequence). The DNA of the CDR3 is TGCAGTGCTAATAGCGGTGAGGCCGGGGAGCTGTTTTTT. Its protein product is CSANSGEAGELFF.

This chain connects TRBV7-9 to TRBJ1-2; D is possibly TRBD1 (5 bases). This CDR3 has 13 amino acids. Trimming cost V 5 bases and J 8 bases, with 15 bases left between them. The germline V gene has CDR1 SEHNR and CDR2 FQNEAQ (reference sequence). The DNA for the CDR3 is TGTGCCAGCAGCCCCCTCGGGGCCCGGGGCTACACCTTC. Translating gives CASSPLGARGYTF. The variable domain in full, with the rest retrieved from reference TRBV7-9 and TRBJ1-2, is DTGVSQNPRHKITKRGQNVTFRCDPISEHNRLYWYRQTLGQGPEFLTYFQNEAQLEKSRLLSDRFSAERPKGSFSTLEIQRTEQGDSAMYLCASSPLGARGYTFGSGTRLTVV.

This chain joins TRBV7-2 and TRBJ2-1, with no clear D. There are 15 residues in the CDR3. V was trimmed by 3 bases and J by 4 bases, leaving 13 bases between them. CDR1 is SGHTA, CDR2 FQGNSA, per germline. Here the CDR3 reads CASSFDVLSYNEQFF. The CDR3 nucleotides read TGTGCCAGCAGCTTTGACGTGCTTTCGTACAATGAGCAGTTCTTC.

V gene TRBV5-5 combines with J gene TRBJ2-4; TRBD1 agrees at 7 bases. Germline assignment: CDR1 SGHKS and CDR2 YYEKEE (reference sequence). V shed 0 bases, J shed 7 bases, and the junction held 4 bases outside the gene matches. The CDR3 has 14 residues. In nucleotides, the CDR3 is TGTGCCAGCAGCTTGGGGCAGGGGGTGAACATTCAGTACTTC. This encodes CASSLGQGVNIQYF.

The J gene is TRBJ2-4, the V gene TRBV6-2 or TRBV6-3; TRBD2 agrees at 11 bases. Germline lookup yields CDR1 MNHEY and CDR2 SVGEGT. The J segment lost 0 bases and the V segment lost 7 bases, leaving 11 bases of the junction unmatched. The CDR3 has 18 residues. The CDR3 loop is CASTDRLAGGRAKNIQYF. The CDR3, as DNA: TGTGCCAGCACCGATAGGCTAGCGGGGGGTCGAGCCAAAAACATTCAGTACTTC.

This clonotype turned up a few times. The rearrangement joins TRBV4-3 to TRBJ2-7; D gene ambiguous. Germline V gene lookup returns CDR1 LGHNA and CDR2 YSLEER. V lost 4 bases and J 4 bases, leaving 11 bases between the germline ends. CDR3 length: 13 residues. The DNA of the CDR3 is TGCGCCAGCAGCCCCGGAGATTCGTACGAGCAGTACTTC. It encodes CASSPGDSYEQYF.

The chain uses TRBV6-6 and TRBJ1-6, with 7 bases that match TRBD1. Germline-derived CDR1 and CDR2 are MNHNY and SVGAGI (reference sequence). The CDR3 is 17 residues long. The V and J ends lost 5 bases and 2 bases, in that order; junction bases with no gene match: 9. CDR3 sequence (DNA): TGTGCCAGCAGTAACACAGGGGAATCAACCTATAATTCACCCCTCCACTTT. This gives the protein CASSNTGESTYNSPLHF.

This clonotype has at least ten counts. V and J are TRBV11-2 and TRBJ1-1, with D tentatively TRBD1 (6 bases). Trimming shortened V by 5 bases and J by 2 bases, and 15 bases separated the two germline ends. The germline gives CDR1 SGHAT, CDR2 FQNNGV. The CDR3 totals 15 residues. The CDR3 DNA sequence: TGTGCCAGCAGCAACCCAGGGGTTGACAACACTGAAGCTTTCTTT. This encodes CASSNPGVDNTEAFF.

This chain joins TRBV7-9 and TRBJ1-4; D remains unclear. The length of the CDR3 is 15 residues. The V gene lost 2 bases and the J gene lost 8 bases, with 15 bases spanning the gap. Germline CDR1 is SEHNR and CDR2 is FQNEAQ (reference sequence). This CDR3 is CASSLPRLSREKLFF. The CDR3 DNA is TGTGCCAGCAGCTTACCTCGGCTGTCTCGGGAAAAACTGTTTTTT. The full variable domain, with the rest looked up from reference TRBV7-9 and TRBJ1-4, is DTGVSQNPRHKITKRGQNVTFRCDPISEHNRLYWYRQTLGQGPEFLTYFQNEAQLEKSRLLSDRFSAERPKGSFSTLEIQRTEQGDSAMYLCASSLPRLSREKLFFGSGTQLSVL.

CDR3 sequence: CASRDGSDTEAFF. The DNA for the CDR3 is TGCGCCAGCAGGGACGGCTCCGACACTGAAGCTTTCTTT. The chain combines TRBV5-1 with TRBJ1-1, with unresolved D. Trimming shortened V by 5 bases and J by 3 bases, and 11 bases separated the two germline ends. The germline CDR1 and CDR2 sequences are SGHRS and YFSETQ. The CDR3 is 13 residues long.